The 26 T cell receptor beta chains below all came from one sample that was sequenced in a study of shared clonotypes between healthy human individuals (dated by TCRdb to about 2020). Libraries were prepared through the immunoSEQ multiplex PCR assay. The source is immuneACCESS, and TCRdb retained only in-frame sequences with V and J called. Part of the clones is not carried over; for the studies checked, unresolved V genes explain less than half of this, and the remainder is unexplained. In this sample the table shows about 180,000 clones, around 93% of which occur a single time. The ten largest clones add up to around 0.067% of the sample. Material for sequencing was naive CD4+ T cells sorted from blood. Explained via the paper, the cell subset or site label denotes: CD45RA+ positively selected. The receptors derive from a woman in her twenties or thirties in good health.

The chain combines TRBV5-1 with TRBJ2-5; 9 nucleotides agree with TRBD2. In germline, CDR1 is SGHRS, CDR2 YFSETQ. With 5 bases clipped from V and 2 bases from J, the junction kept 4 bases outside the gene matches. The CDR3 loop spans 14 amino acids. The CDR3: CASSQTSGQETQYF. The CDR3 DNA sequence: TGCGCCAGCAGTCAGACTAGCGGACAAGAGACCCAGTACTTC. Together with reference TRBV5-1 and TRBJ2-5, the CDR3 gives the full variable domain: KAGVTQTPRYLIKTRGQQVTLSCSPISGHRSVSWYQQTPGQGLQFLFEYFSETQRNKGNFPGRFSGRQFSNSRSEMNVSTLELGDSALYLCASSQTSGQETQYFGPGTRLLVL.

The V gene is TRBV4-1, the J gene TRBJ2-7; 8 bases agree with TRBD1. The germline gives CDR1 MGHRA, CDR2 YSYEKL. The CDR3 runs 15 residues. The V gene end was trimmed by 4 bases and the J gene end by 0 bases; junction bases not matched to a gene: 5. Written as DNA, the CDR3 is TGCGCCAGCAGCCGAAGACAGGGGAGCTCCTACGAGCAGTACTTC. Protein product: CASSRRQGSSYEQYF.

The V gene is TRBV2, the J gene TRBJ1-4, with D uncertain. The germline V and J ends were trimmed by 10 bases and 4 bases, with 16 bases remaining between them. CDR1 is SNHLY, CDR2 FYNNEI, per germline. The length of the CDR3 is 14 residues. Written as DNA, the CDR3 is TGTGCCACTCAGGACGGACGGATTAATGAAAAACTGTTTTTT. Amino acid sequence: CATQDGRINEKLFF.

The genes are TRBV19 and TRBJ1-5; D is unresolved. Germline values: CDR1 LNHDA, CDR2 SQIVND (reference sequence). The CDR3 extends over 14 amino acids. V was trimmed by 7 bases and J by 0 bases, leaving 10 bases between them. The CDR3 loop is CASKRETSNQPQHF. In DNA, the CDR3 is TGTGCCAGTAAGAGGGAGACTAGCAATCAGCCCCAGCATTTT.

The chain employs TRBV18 and TRBJ2-1; tentative D call: TRBD1 (6 bases). Per germline, CDR1 KGHSH and CDR2 LQKENI. V was shortened by 5 bases and J by 9 bases, with 23 bases between the two germline ends. The CDR3 has 16 residues. Here the CDR3 reads CASSANTVQGSGEQFF. The CDR3 nucleotides read TGTGCCAGCTCAGCAAACACAGTTCAGGGGAGCGGTGAGCAGTTCTTC. Supplemented by reference TRBV18 and TRBJ2-1, the full variable domain reads NAGVMQNPRHLVRRRGQEARLRCSPMKGHSHVYWYRQLPEEGLKFMVYLQKENIIDESGMPKERFSAEFPKEGPSILRIQQVVRGDSAAYFCASSANTVQGSGEQFFGPGTRLTVL.

This sequence joins TRBV7-9 and TRBJ1-4; D remains ambiguous. Deletions cut 5 bases from V and 2 bases from J, with 12 bases between. Looked up from germline, CDR1 is SEHNR and CDR2 is FQNEAQ (reference sequence). This CDR3 region has 15 residues. The CDR3 region has the DNA TGTGCCAGCAGCCCTTCTTACTCCACTAATGAAAAACTGTTTTTT. Its protein is CASSPSYSTNEKLFF.

The V gene is TRBV28, the J gene TRBJ1-4; 9 positions match TRBD1. V was clipped by 5 bases and J by 7 bases; unmatched bases: 8. The CDR3 contains 15 residues. Germline loops: CDR1 MDHEN, CDR2 SYDVKM. CDR3 nucleotide sequence: TGTGCCAGCAGTCCCCGGACAGGGGTCGGTGAAAAACTGTTTTTT. The encoded protein is CASSPRTGVGEKLFF.

The chain employs TRBV28 and TRBJ2-7; D is possibly TRBD1 or TRBD2 (5 bases each). V was trimmed by 6 bases and J by 6 bases, leaving 21 bases between them. The CDR3 covers 15 residues. Germline CDR1 reads MDHEN; CDR2 reads SYDVKM. The CDR3: CASSTRDPFIAEQYF. CDR3 coding DNA: TGTGCCAGCAGCACCCGGGACCCCTTTATTGCCGAGCAGTACTTC.

This sequence joins TRBV29-1 and TRBJ2-3, with TRBD2 identical over 7 bases. The germline V gene has CDR1 SQVTM and CDR2 ANQGSEA. Trimming cost V 1 base and J 3 bases; bases outside gene matches: 4. This CDR3 is built from 14 residues. CDR3 sequence reads: CSVEGGSRTDTQYF. As DNA, the CDR3 is TGCAGCGTTGAAGGCGGGAGTAGGACAGATACGCAGTATTTT.

The chain is built from TRBV15 and TRBJ2-6; D might be TRBD2 (5 bases). The CDR3 consists of 13 residues. The V end lost 8 bases, the J end lost 0 bases, and 5 bases lay between the germline ends. Germline CDR1 reads LNHNV; CDR2 reads YYDKDF (reference sequence). The CDR3 DNA sequence: TGTGCCACCCGGGACTCTGGGGCCAACGTCCTGACTTTC. It encodes CATRDSGANVLTF. Together with reference TRBV15 and TRBJ2-6, the CDR3 gives the full variable domain: DAMVIQNPRYQVTQFGKPVTLSCSQTLNHNVMYWYQQKSSQAPKLLFHYYDKDFNNEADTPDNFQSRRPNTSFCFLDIRSPGLGDTAMYLCATRDSGANVLTFGAGSRLTVL.

V usage is TRBV28 and J usage is TRBJ2-7; the match to TRBD1 covers 10 bases. CDR1 is MDHEN and CDR2 is SYDVKM in the germline V gene. V dropped 5 bases and J dropped 5; count of bases not matched to a gene: 6. The CDR3 runs to 14 residues. The CDR3 here is CASSLDRGVHEQYF. The CDR3 DNA reads as TGTGCCAGCAGTCTGGACAGGGGGGTCCACGAGCAGTACTTC.

This clone was picked up one time. This chain uses TRBV7-8 with TRBJ2-7; 7 bases are a match to TRBD1. This CDR3 is 14 amino acids long. Germline V lookup: CDR1 SGHVS, CDR2 FQNEAQ. J gave up 4 bases and V 4 bases, and 7 bases lay outside the gene matches. CDR3 DNA sequence: TGTGCCAGCAGCTCGGGACAGCAACCTTACGAGCAGTACTTC. Protein sequence: CASSSGQQPYEQYF.

The chain couples TRBV29-1 to TRBJ1-1; D remains ambiguous. Per germline, CDR1 SQVTM and CDR2 ANQGSEA. The CDR3 is 15 residues long. Trimming pared 4 bases from V and 3 bases from J, leaving 18 bases between. Written as DNA, the CDR3 is TGCAGCGTTGTTTTACTATCTAGGCGGGACACTGAAGCTTTCTTT. Its protein product is CSVVLLSRRDTEAFF.

The chain has TRBV18 and TRBJ1-1; 8 bases line up with TRBD1. This CDR3 comprises 18 residues. Losses at the gene ends were 3 bases for V and 5 bases for J; bases not matched to a gene: 17. The germline V gene has CDR1 KGHSH and CDR2 LQKENI. CDR3 bases: TGTGCCAGCTCACCCTCAAGACGACAGGGGATTGTTCATACTGAAGCTTTCTTT. Protein sequence: CASSPSRRQGIVHTEAFF.

V usage is TRBV7-9 and J usage is TRBJ1-2; 9 nucleotides line up with TRBD1. V shed 3 bases, J shed 5 bases, and the junction held 7 bases outside the gene matches. The V gene's germline CDR1 is SEHNR and CDR2 FQNEAQ (reference sequence). The CDR3 contains 15 residues. The CDR3 nucleotides are TGTGCCAGCAGCTTCGCGACAGGGGGAGTTTATGGCTACACCTTC. Translating gives CASSFATGGVYGYTF.

This chain links TRBV28 with TRBJ2-6; D is unclear. Germline V gene sequence: CDR1 MDHEN, CDR2 SYDVKM. This CDR3 spans 16 amino acids. Between the trimmed V and J ends, which lost 0 bases and 2 bases, there was a span of 8 bases. The CDR3, as DNA: TGTGCCAGCAGTTTATGGGGTTCAACTGGGGCCAACGTCCTGACTTTC. This encodes CASSLWGSTGANVLTF. Full variable domain (rest looked up from reference TRBV28 and TRBJ2-6): DVKVTQSSRYLVKRTGEKVFLECVQDMDHENMFWYRQDPGLGLRLIYFSYDVKMKEKGDIPEGYSVSREKKERFSLILESASTNQTSMYLCASSLWGSTGANVLTFGAGSRLTVL.

For the CDR3, the DNA is TGTGCCAGCAGTTCGCCTCCGGGACAGGGAAAATCCTACGAAGGGCAGTACTTC. Translating it yields CASSSPPGQGKSYEGQYF. The chain combines TRBV28 with TRBJ2-7, with 9 bases lining up with TRBD1. This CDR3 region has 18 residues. V shed 4 bases, J shed 9 bases, and the junction held 22 bases outside the gene matches. The germline CDR1 and CDR2 sequences are MDHEN and SYDVKM.

The chain links TRBV7-2 to TRBJ1-5; a possible D gene is TRBD1 (5 bases). The CDR3 covers 15 residues. V was cut by 5 bases and J by 6 bases, with 17 bases left in between. Germline CDR1 reads SGHTA; CDR2 reads FQGNSA. The CDR3 DNA reads TGTGCCAGCAGCCGGAGTACTCAGGGCAGTCAGCCCCAGCATTTT. Amino acid sequence: CASSRSTQGSQPQHF.

The DNA for the CDR3 is TGTGCCACCAGCAGACGCCCCCTGGGTGCGTATTTT. This codes for CATSRRPLGAYF. J is TRBJ2-3 and V is TRBV15, with D unclear. The CDR3 contains 12 residues. V was clipped by 2 bases and J by 14 bases, with 14 bases between them. Germline V gene sequence: CDR1 LNHNV, CDR2 YYDKDF (reference sequence).

The chain combines TRBV6-6 with TRBJ2-3; the D is unclear. Germline CDR1 reads MNHNY; CDR2 reads SVGAGI (reference sequence). CDR3 length: 12 residues. Trimming removed 4 bases from V and 2 bases from J, with 4 bases in between. The CDR3 here is CASSSFTDTQYF. The CDR3 DNA reads as TGTGCCAGCAGTTCCTTCACAGATACGCAGTATTTT.

This chain connects TRBV19 to TRBJ2-1; 8 bases are a match to TRBD2. V was clipped by 8 bases and J by 1 base; unmatched bases: 4. Germline V gene lookup returns CDR1 LNHDA and CDR2 SQIVND (reference sequence). The CDR3 loop spans 14 amino acids. CDR3 in amino acids: CASAGRGSYNEQFF. The DNA of the CDR3 is TGTGCCAGTGCCGGGAGGGGGTCCTACAATGAGCAGTTCTTC. Complete variable domain (other parts from reference TRBV19 and TRBJ2-1): DGGITQSPKYLFRKEGQNVTLSCEQNLNHDAMYWYRQDPGQGLRLIYYSQIVNDFQKGDIAEGYSVSREKKESFPLTVTSAQKNPTAFYLCASAGRGSYNEQFFGPGTRLTVL.

The chain is built from TRBV10-3 and TRBJ2-5; the D is unclear. Between the trimmed V and J ends, which lost 6 bases and 5 bases, there was a span of 10 bases. Germline loops: CDR1 ENHRY, CDR2 SYGVKD. The CDR3 has 12 residues. The CDR3 protein is CAISDIGETQYF. Written as DNA, the CDR3 is TGTGCCATCAGCGACATCGGTGAGACCCAGTACTTC.

The chain employs TRBV5-5 and TRBJ2-2; D unclear. The CDR3 runs to 13 residues. Germline loops: CDR1 SGHKS, CDR2 YYEKEE (reference sequence). Trimming removed 2 bases from V and 6 bases from J, with 8 bases in between. The CDR3 coding sequence is TGTGCCAGCAGCTTCTCCGGAGCCGGGGAGCTGTTTTTT. This gives the protein CASSFSGAGELFF. Filled out from reference TRBV5-5 and TRBJ2-2, the complete variable domain reads DAGVTQSPTHLIKTRGQQVTLRCSPISGHKSVSWYQQVLGQGPQFIFQYYEKEERGRGNFPDRFSARQFPNYSSELNVNALLLGDSALYLCASSFSGAGELFFGEGSRLTVL.

The V and J genes are TRBV28 and TRBJ2-5; 8 bases align to TRBD1. The J call may be faulty, since TRBJ2-7 better matches the DNA end. The CDR3 length is 11 residues. The germline V gene has CDR1 MDHEN and CDR2 SYDVKM. CDR3 amino acids: CASRTGYEQYF. CDR3 nucleotides: TGTGCCAGTAGGACAGGGTACGAGCAGTACTTC.

The chain recombines TRBV6-5 with TRBJ1-1; perhaps TRBD1 as D (6 bases). The CDR3 runs 14 residues. CDR1 and CDR2 from the germline V gene are MNHEY and SVGAGI. V dropped 2 bases and J dropped 1 base, with 8 bases sitting between them. CDR3 sequence: CASSYGTTNTEAFF. CDR3 DNA: TGTGCCAGCAGTTACGGGACAACGAACACTGAAGCTTTCTTT.

The genes are TRBV5-1 and TRBJ2-3; D might be TRBD2 (5 bases). The CDR3 totals 17 residues. Trimming stripped 0 bases from V and 1 base from J, with 15 bases between. From germline, CDR1 is SGHRS and CDR2 YFSETQ. The DNA for the CDR3 is TGCGCCAGCAGCTTGGGGGCAGAACTGAGGGGCACAGATACGCAGTATTTT. Translation gives CASSLGAELRGTDTQYF.